What follows describes a single TCR beta chain. V gave up 4 bases and J gave up 3 bases; unmatched junction bases: 9. CDR1 is SGHRS and CDR2 is YFSETQ in the germline V gene. The CDR3 spans 16 residues. This entry is derived from a study of Graves' ophthalmopathy and Graves' hyperthyroidism. Researchers took RNA transcripts and amplified TCR beta CDR3 regions from them. Amplification began with first-round RT-PCR using HTBI primers, then second-round multiplex PCR was performed. TCRdb processed the multiplex PCR reads anew with MiXCR; each CDR3 protein has one entry. The repertoire holds about 340,000 distinct CDR3 sequences, with roughly a sixth as singletons.

The sequenced sample consisted of peripheral blood. The sequence derives from an adult man with Graves' ophthalmopathy. This chain connects TRBV5-1 to TRBJ2-2; TRBD2 agrees at 7 bases. CDR3 nucleotide sequence: TGCGCCAGCAGCACCCCCGGGGGGTCGGACACCGGGGAGCTGTTTTTT. Its protein product is CASSTPGGSDTGELFF. The variable domain in full, with the rest retrieved from reference TRBV5-1 and TRBJ2-2, is KAGVTQTPRYLIKTRGQQVTLSCSPISGHRSVSWYQQTPGQGLQFLFEYFSETQRNKGNFPGRFSGRQFSNSRSEMNVSTLELGDSALYLCASSTPGGSDTGELFFGEGSRLTVL.